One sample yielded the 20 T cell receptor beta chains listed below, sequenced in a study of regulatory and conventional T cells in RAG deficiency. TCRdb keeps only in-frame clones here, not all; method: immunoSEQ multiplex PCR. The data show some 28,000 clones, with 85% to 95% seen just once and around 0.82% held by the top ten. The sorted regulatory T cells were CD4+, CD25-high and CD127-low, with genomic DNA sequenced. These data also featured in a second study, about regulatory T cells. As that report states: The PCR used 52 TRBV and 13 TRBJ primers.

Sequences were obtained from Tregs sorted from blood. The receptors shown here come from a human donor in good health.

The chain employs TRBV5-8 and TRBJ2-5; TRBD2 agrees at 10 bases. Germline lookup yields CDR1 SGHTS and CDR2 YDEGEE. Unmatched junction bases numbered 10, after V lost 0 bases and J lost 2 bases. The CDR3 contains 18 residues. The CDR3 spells CASSLAIILAGAQETQYF. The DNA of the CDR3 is TGTGCCAGCAGCTTGGCCATCATCCTAGCGGGGGCTCAAGAGACCCAGTACTTC.

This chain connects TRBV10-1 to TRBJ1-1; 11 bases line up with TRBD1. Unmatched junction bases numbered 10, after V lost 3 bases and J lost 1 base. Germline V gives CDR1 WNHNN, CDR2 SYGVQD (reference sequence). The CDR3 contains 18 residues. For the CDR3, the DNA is TGCGCCAGCAGTGACCCCAGGGGGGACAGGGGGGGGAACACTGAAGCTTTCTTT. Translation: CASSDPRGDRGGNTEAFF.

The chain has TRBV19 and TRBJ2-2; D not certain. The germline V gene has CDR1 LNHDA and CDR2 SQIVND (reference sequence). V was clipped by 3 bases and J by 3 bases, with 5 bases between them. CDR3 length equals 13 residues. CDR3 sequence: CASSIPHTGELFF. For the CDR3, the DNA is TGTGCCAGTAGTATCCCCCACACCGGGGAGCTGTTTTTT. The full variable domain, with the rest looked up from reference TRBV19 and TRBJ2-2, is DGGITQSPKYLFRKEGQNVTLSCEQNLNHDAMYWYRQDPGQGLRLIYYSQIVNDFQKGDIAEGYSVSREKKESFPLTVTSAQKNPTAFYLCASSIPHTGELFFGEGSRLTVL.

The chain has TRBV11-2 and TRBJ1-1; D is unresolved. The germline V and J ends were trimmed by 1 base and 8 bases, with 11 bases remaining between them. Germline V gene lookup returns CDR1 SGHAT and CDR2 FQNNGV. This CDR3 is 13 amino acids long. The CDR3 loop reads CASSLASTGEAFF. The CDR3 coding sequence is TGTGCCAGCAGCTTAGCGTCAACGGGAGAAGCTTTCTTT.

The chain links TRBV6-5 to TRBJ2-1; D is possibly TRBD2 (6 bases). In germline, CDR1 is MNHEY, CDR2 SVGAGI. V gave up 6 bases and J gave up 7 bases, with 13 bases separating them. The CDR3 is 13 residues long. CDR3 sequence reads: CASRGLSANEQFF. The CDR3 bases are TGTGCCAGCAGGGGACTGTCAGCAAATGAGCAGTTCTTC.

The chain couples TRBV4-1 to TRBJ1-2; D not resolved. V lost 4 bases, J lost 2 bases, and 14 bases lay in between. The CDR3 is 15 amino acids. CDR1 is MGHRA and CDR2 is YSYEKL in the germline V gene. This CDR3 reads CASSPPRTPNYGYTF. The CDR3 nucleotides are TGCGCCAGCAGCCCCCCCAGGACCCCCAACTATGGCTACACCTTC.

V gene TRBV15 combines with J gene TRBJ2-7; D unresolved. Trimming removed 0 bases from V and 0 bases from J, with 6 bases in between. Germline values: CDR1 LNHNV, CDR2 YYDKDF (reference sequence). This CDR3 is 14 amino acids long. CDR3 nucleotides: TGTGCCACCAGCAGAGAGGCACTCTCCTACGAGCAGTACTTC. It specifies CATSREALSYEQYF.

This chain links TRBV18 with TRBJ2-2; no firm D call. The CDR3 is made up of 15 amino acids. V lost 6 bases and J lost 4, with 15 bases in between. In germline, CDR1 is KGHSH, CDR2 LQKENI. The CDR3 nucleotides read TGTGCCAGCTCTCCGAGGACCATTATCACCGGGGAGCTGTTTTTT. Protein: CASSPRTIITGELFF.

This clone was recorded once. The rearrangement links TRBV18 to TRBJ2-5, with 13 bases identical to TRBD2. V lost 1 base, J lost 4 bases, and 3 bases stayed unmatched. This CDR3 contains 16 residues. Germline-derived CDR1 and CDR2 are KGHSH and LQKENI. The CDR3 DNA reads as TGTGCCAGCTCACCACGGACTAGCGGGGGATCAGAGACCCAGTACTTC. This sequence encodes CASSPRTSGGSETQYF.

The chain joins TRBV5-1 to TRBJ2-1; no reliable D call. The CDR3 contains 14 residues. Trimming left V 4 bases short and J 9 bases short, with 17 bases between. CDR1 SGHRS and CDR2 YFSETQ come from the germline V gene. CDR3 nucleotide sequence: TGCGCCAGCAGCCCGCAGCCCTTAACGACTGAGCAGTTCTTC. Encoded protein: CASSPQPLTTEQFF.

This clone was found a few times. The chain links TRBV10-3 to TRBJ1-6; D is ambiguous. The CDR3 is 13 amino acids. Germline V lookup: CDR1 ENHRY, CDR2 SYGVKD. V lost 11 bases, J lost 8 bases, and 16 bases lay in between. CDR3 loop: CAAGPDMDSPLHF. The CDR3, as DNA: TGTGCCGCCGGACCCGATATGGATTCACCCCTCCACTTT.

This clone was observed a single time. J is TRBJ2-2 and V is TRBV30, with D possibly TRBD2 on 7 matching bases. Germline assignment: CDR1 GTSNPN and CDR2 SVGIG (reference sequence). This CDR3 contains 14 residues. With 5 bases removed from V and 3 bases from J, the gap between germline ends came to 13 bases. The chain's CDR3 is CAWASGGHTGELFF. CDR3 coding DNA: TGTGCCTGGGCCTCCGGGGGGCACACCGGGGAGCTGTTTTTT.

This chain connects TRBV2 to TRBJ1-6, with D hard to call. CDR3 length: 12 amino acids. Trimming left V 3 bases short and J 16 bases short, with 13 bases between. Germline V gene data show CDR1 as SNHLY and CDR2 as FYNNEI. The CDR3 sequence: CASSEALVLLHF. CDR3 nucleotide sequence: TGTGCCAGCAGTGAGGCATTAGTTTTACTCCACTTT.

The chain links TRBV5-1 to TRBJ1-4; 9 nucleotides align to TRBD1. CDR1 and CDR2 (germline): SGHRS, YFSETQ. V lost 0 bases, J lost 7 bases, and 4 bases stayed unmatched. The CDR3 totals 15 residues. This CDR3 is CASSLAGQGGEKLFF. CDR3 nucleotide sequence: TGCGCCAGCAGCTTGGCGGGACAGGGCGGTGAAAAACTGTTTTTT.

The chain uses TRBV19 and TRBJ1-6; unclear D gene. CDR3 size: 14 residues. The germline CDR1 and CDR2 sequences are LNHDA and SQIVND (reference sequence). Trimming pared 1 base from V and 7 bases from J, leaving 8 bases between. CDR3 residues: CASSIVRGNSPLHF. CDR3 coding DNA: TGTGCCAGTAGTATAGTCCGGGGAAATTCACCCCTCCACTTT.

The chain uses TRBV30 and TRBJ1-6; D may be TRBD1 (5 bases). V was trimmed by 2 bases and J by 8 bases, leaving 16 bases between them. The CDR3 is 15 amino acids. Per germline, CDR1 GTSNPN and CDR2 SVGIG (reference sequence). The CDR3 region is CAWSRGVLGDSPLHF. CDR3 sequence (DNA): TGTGCCTGGAGTCGCGGGGTATTAGGGGATTCACCCCTCCACTTT.

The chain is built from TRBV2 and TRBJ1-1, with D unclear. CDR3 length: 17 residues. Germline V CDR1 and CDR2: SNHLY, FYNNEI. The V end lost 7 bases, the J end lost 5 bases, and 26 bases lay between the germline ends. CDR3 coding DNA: TGTGCCAGCATCTCAGCGGCAGGTTCCTATATCTGGACTGAAGCTTTCTTT. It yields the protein CASISAAGSYIWTEAFF.

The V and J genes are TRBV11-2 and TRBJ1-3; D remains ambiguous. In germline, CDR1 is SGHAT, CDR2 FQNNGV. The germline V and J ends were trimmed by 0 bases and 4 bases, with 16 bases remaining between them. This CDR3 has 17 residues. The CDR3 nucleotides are TGTGCCAGCAGCTTAGAGTTTCGGCTATTGCGGGGAAACACCATATATTTT. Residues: CASSLEFRLLRGNTIYF.

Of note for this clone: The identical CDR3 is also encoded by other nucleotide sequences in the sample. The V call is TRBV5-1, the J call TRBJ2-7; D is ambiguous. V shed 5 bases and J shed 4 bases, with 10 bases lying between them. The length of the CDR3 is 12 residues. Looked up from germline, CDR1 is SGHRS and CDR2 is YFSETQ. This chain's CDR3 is CASSLDTYEQYF. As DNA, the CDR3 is TGCGCCAGCAGTTTAGACACATACGAGCAGTACTTC.

CDR3 residues: CASSPTTNTEAFF. The CDR3 DNA is TGTGCCAGCTCGCCTACTACGAACACTGAAGCTTTCTTT. The chain has TRBV18 and TRBJ1-1; D remains ambiguous. Germline CDR1 reads KGHSH; CDR2 reads LQKENI. The CDR3 length is 13 residues. V dropped 6 bases and J dropped 1 base, with 9 bases sitting between them.